Listed here are 18 T cell receptor beta chains from one sample, sequenced in a study of cytomegalovirus exposure and HLA in healthy donors. A multiplex PCR was run with 60 Vbeta primers and 13 Jbeta primers. The protocol was immunoSEQ multiplex PCR, while the TCRdb copy is restricted to in-frame clones and leaves out a portion. This table has around 160,000 clones, over 75% appearing once. Sequences were obtained from PBMCs. The receptors originated from a man aged 18-30 years in good health and CMV-seropositive.

The rearrangement joins TRBV7-3 to TRBJ2-2; TRBD2 matches at 8 bases. CDR1 is SGHTA and CDR2 is FQGTGA in the germline V gene. The trim removed 4 bases at V and 5 bases at J, leaving 3 bases unmatched. The CDR3 spans 14 residues. The CDR3 sequence is CASSSGGRTGELFF. In nucleotides, the CDR3 is TGTGCCAGCAGCTCGGGGGGGCGAACCGGGGAGCTGTTTTTT.

The J gene is TRBJ1-2, the V gene TRBV25-1, with D hard to call. V shed 7 bases and J shed 2 bases, with 11 bases lying between them. The germline V gene encodes CDR1 MGHDK and CDR2 SYGVNS. The CDR3 consists of 13 residues. The CDR3 sequence: CASTSGGNYGYTF. CDR3 DNA sequence: TGTGCCAGCACATCGGGAGGGAACTATGGCTACACCTTC.

This clone was found a few times. This chain uses TRBV21-1 with TRBJ1-4; the D call of TRBD1 is as the table states it, not checked on the DNA. TRBV21-1 is deemed a pseudogene. The length of the CDR3 is 14 residues. Written as DNA, the CDR3 is TGTGCCAGCAGCATTACAGGAACTAATGAAAAACTGTTTTTT. Its translation: CASSITGTNEKLFF.

This chain joins TRBV5-6 and TRBJ2-7; a possible D gene is TRBD2 (7 bases). Trimming pared 7 bases from V and 2 bases from J, leaving 13 bases between. The CDR3 is 13 residues long. Germline CDR1 SGHDT, CDR2 YYEEEE. CDR3 residues: CASWGRGTYEQYF. The CDR3, as DNA: TGTGCCAGCTGGGGGAGGGGGACCTACGAGCAGTACTTC.

The chain combines TRBV6-6 with TRBJ1-5; D remains unclear. Germline CDR1 MNHNY, CDR2 SVGAGI (reference sequence). The CDR3 consists of 12 residues. V was shortened by 8 bases and J by 3 bases, with 8 bases between the two germline ends. The CDR3 sequence: CASGRDNQPQHF. In DNA form, the CDR3 reads TGTGCCAGCGGGAGAGACAATCAGCCCCAGCATTTT.

The chain employs TRBV2 and TRBJ2-3, with D possibly TRBD2 on 6 matching bases. V gave up 2 bases and J gave up 0 bases, with 18 bases separating them. The CDR3 loop spans 18 amino acids. Germline CDR1 reads SNHLY; CDR2 reads FYNNEI. This CDR3 reads CASSEFPGDAQSTDTQYF. DNA for the CDR3: TGTGCCAGCAGTGAATTTCCGGGGGACGCCCAAAGCACAGATACGCAGTATTTT.

The chain links TRBV7-3 to TRBJ2-7; a weak D match, TRBD2 (5 bases). The germline V gene has CDR1 SGHTA and CDR2 FQGTGA. V lost 0 bases to trimming and J lost 6 bases, with 9 bases between them. The CDR3 sequence is 13 residues long. CDR3 loop: CASSLTPGTEQYF. The CDR3 DNA follows: TGTGCCAGCAGCTTAACGCCGGGAACCGAGCAGTACTTC.

A note on this clone: Germline is not matched at one junction end, which may reflect a read error. V gene TRBV5-4 combines with J gene TRBJ1-2; D remains unclear. The CDR3 is 10 amino acids. Germline V gene data show CDR1 as SGHNT and CDR2 as YYREEE (reference sequence). The chain's CDR3 is CASSLDQRPF. For the CDR3, the DNA is TGTGCCAGCAGCTTGGATCAGCGGCCCTTC.

This clone occurred a few times. The rearrangement joins TRBV6-5 to TRBJ1-6; the D is unclear. Germline lookup yields CDR1 MNHEY and CDR2 SVGAGI. The CDR3 is 14 amino acids. Trimming took 6 bases from V and 7 from J, leaving 13 bases between them. CDR3: CASSRPTPNSPLHF. The DNA for the CDR3 is TGTGCCAGCAGCCGGCCGACACCAAATTCACCCCTCCACTTT.

A few counts support this clone. The chain links TRBV5-4 to TRBJ1-4; TRBD1 matches 10 bases. J was trimmed by 8 bases and V by 3 bases; bases with no gene match: 1. This CDR3 region has 13 residues. Germline-derived CDR1 and CDR2 are SGHNT and YYREEE (reference sequence). CDR3: CASSSDRGEKLFF. CDR3 nucleotide sequence: TGTGCCAGCAGCTCGGACAGGGGGGAAAAACTGTTTTTT.

The chain uses TRBV18 and TRBJ2-6; D is unresolved. In germline, CDR1 is KGHSH, CDR2 LQKENI. The CDR3 covers 15 residues. Trimming pared 3 bases from V and 0 bases from J, leaving 6 bases between. The CDR3 DNA follows: TGTGCCAGCTCACCCAAGAGCTCTGGGGCCAACGTCCTGACTTTC. It encodes CASSPKSSGANVLTF.

CDR3 in amino acids: CASSYDRSSYNSPLHF. Written as DNA, the CDR3 is TGTGCCAGCAGTTACGATAGGAGCTCCTATAATTCACCCCTCCACTTT. This chain connects TRBV6-5 to TRBJ1-6; D not certain. With 2 bases removed from V and 0 bases from J, the gap between germline ends came to 8 bases. Germline loops: CDR1 MNHEY, CDR2 SVGAGI. The CDR3 has 16 residues.

This chain joins TRBV5-4 and TRBJ2-5; the D gene is possibly TRBD2 (7 bases). The length of the CDR3 is 15 residues. CDR1 and CDR2 (germline): SGHNT, YYREEE (reference sequence). Trimming pared 0 bases from V and 5 bases from J, leaving 14 bases between. The CDR3 coding sequence is TGTGCCAGCAGCTTGGGACCGGGGGGCGAGGAGACCCAGTACTTC. Translation gives CASSLGPGGEETQYF.

The chain joins TRBV29-1 to TRBJ2-5; 9 bases are a match to TRBD1. CDR1 is SQVTM and CDR2 is ANQGSEA in the germline V gene. V shed 4 bases, J shed 11 bases, and the junction held 11 bases outside the gene matches. The CDR3 has 13 amino acids. CDR3 nucleotide sequence: TGCAGCGTTGCCCGGACAGGGGAACGTGAGCAGTACTTC. This gives the protein CSVARTGEREQYF.

This clone showed up just once. V gene TRBV7-9 combines with J gene TRBJ1-2, with D hard to call. The CDR3 extends over 13 amino acids. CDR1 SEHNR and CDR2 FQNEAQ come from the germline V gene (reference sequence). Trimming removed 1 base from V and 6 bases from J, with 9 bases in between. In DNA form, the CDR3 reads TGTGCCAGCAGCTTAGTTGTGGTAGATGGCTACACCTTC. Its translation is CASSLVVVDGYTF.

The chain employs TRBV7-6 and TRBJ2-3; possible D gene TRBD1, 6 bases. Germline loops: CDR1 SGHVS, CDR2 FNYEAQ. Trimming shortened V by 4 bases and J by 1 base, and 12 bases separated the two germline ends. This CDR3 is built from 15 residues. For the CDR3, the DNA is TGTGCCAGCAGCTCCAACAGGGTCGGCACAGATACGCAGTATTTT. Its translation is CASSSNRVGTDTQYF.

The chain uses TRBV7-9 and TRBJ2-5, with D possibly TRBD1 on 7 matching bases. Germline V gene data show CDR1 as SEHNR and CDR2 as FQNEAQ (reference sequence). V was clipped by 2 bases and J by 2 bases, with 9 bases between them. The CDR3 loop spans 14 amino acids. This CDR3 is CASSLQGGQETQYF. The CDR3 nucleotides are TGTGCCAGCAGCTTACAGGGGGGACAAGAGACCCAGTACTTC.

V is TRBV12-5 and J is TRBJ2-7; no definite D call. Looked up from germline, CDR1 is LGHNT and CDR2 is FRNRAP. CDR3 length equals 15 residues. V was shortened by 1 base and J by 0 bases, with 10 bases between the two germline ends. CDR3: CASGLDPDFSYEQYF. CDR3 DNA sequence: TGTGCTAGTGGTTTGGACCCTGACTTCTCCTACGAGCAGTACTTC.